This TCR beta chain came from a study of CD8+CD57+ T cells in acquired aplastic anemia. The CDR3 is 14 residues long. Per germline, CDR1 SGHRS and CDR2 YFSETQ. The V and J ends lost 2 bases and 4 bases, in that order; junction bases with no gene match: 4. CDR3 and TCR beta VDJ profiling relied on genomic DNA as the template. TCRdb analysed the reads with MiXCR anew, one entry per CDR3 protein. Of some 240,000 distinct CDR3 sequences in the sample, about 37% were seen once. This sequence originates from a human donor in good health, serving as a control. The sample consisted of sorted CD4+, CD8+, or CD8+CD57+ T cells (not recorded which) from PBMCs. This rearrangement joins TRBV5-1 to TRBJ1-1; 8 bases fit TRBD1. This CDR3 is CASSLSGGITEAFF. The CDR3 DNA is TGCGCCAGCAGCTTATCAGGGGGCATCACTGAAGCTTTCTTT.